The present TCR beta chain was sequenced within a study of graft-versus-host responses after intestinal transplantation. Turning to the study itself: Multivisceral, liver-intestinal, or isolated intestinal transplants were received by the recipients.

About this clone itself: What it binds is not known.

Broader study findings: High graft-versus-host to host-versus-graft clonal ratios were seen in allografts of patients with graft-donor T cell macrochimerism. Present in recipient marrow, GvH clones included some that appeared first in ileum or blood. Early post-transplant falls in HvG clones accompanied the peak levels of circulating GvH clones.

The V and J ends lost 5 bases and 5 bases respectively, with 16 bases between them. This CDR3 contains 14 residues. Germline V gene sequence: CDR1 MNHEY, CDR2 SVGAGI. Produced via immunoSEQ multiplex PCR; TCRdb's table is partial and in-frame only. The data contain about 97,000 clones, 75% to 95% of them seen just once; the ten biggest clones take up more than 15%. Sequenced here: PBMCs, sampled just under 460 days after intestinal transplant. V is TRBV6-5 and J is TRBJ2-7; D tentatively fits TRBD1 or TRBD2 (6 bases each). The TCR was taken from a human patient who received an intestinal transplant, so some T cells may come from the graft donor. The chain's CDR3 is CASSRTGAGNEQYF. CDR3 nucleotides: TGTGCCAGCAGTCGGACGGGGGCAGGGAACGAGCAGTACTTC.